These 12 T cell receptor beta chains originate from one sample sequenced in a study of regulatory and conventional T cells in RAG deficiency. Blood CD4+ CD25-high CD127-low regulatory T cells supplied the genomic DNA template. TCRdb's copy holds only in-frame clones and misses some; the assay was immunoSEQ multiplex PCR. There are 25,000 to 35,000 clones in the sample; under 95% occur only once, and around 0.79% lies in the top ten. A further study also used this sample, focusing on regulatory T cells. That work adds: The primer mix had 52 TRBV and 13 TRBJ primers.

Sample: Tregs sorted from blood. Every receptor here comes from a human donor in good health.

The chain joins TRBV20-1 to TRBJ1-4; D ambiguous. The CDR3 is 11 residues long. CDR1 is DFQATT, CDR2 SNEGSKA, per germline (reference sequence). V gave up 1 base and J gave up 8 bases, with 5 bases separating them. The CDR3 bases are TGCAGTGCTAGAGTCGACGAAAAACTGTTTTTT. Translation gives CSARVDEKLFF.

V is TRBV19 and J is TRBJ2-7; 8 nucleotides line up with TRBD1. Trimming took 4 bases from V and 3 from J; bases not matched to a gene: 8. The CDR3 totals 15 residues. Germline CDR1 LNHDA, CDR2 SQIVND (reference sequence). CDR3 residues: CASSRETGVSYEQYF. In nucleotides, the CDR3 is TGTGCCAGTAGTAGGGAGACAGGGGTAAGCTACGAGCAGTACTTC.

This clone was counted a single time. The V gene is TRBV6-1, the J gene TRBJ2-7, with 12 bases matching TRBD2. The germline CDR1 and CDR2 sequences are MNHNS and SASEGT. With V trimmed by 6 bases and J by 4 bases, 1 base remained unmatched. The CDR3 sequence is 13 residues long. Here the CDR3 reads CASRTSGGYEQYF. CDR3 in DNA: TGTGCCAGCAGGACTAGCGGGGGTTACGAGCAGTACTTC.

This chain joins TRBV5-1 and TRBJ2-2; 10 bases match TRBD1. Germline-derived CDR1 and CDR2 are SGHRS and YFSETQ. The V segment lost 0 bases and the J segment 3 bases; nucleotides outside the gene matches: 2. CDR3 length: 16 residues. DNA of the CDR3: TGCGCCAGCAGCTTGGAGGGACAGGGGCACACCGGGGAGCTGTTTTTT. Its translation: CASSLEGQGHTGELFF.

This chain links TRBV6-1 with TRBJ1-1; 7 bases fit TRBD1. Germline V CDR1 and CDR2: MNHNS, SASEGT. This CDR3 comprises 15 residues. V lost 6 bases and J lost 3; bases outside the gene matches: 10. The CDR3: CASRVTGYVYTEAFF. The CDR3 DNA reads TGTGCCAGCAGGGTGACAGGGTACGTTTACACTGAAGCTTTCTTT.

The sample holds a few counts of this clone. The sample holds other DNA sequences that translate to the same CDR3. This rearrangement joins TRBV4-1 to TRBJ2-7; the match to TRBD2 covers 8 bases. V shed 4 bases, J shed 4 bases, and the junction held 12 bases outside the gene matches. The CDR3 contains 16 residues. CDR1 and CDR2 from the germline V gene are MGHRA and YSYEKL. CDR3 coding DNA: TGCGCCAGCAGCCCAGGGGCCGGGGGGGGGCGGTACGAGCAGTACTTC. This sequence encodes CASSPGAGGGRYEQYF.

This chain uses TRBV23-1 with TRBJ2-7; 9 nucleotides match TRBD1. TRBV23-1 is sorted into the ORF group, with uncertain function. Germline trimming cut 1 base from V and 0 bases from J; bases unmatched to any gene: 4. The CDR3 length is 16 residues. CDR3 nucleotides: TGCGCCAGCAGTCAATGGGGACAGGGAGACTCCTACGAGCAGTACTTC. Translating it yields CASSQWGQGDSYEQYF.

This clone turned up a few times. The chain has TRBV10-3 and TRBJ2-2; D may be TRBD1 (5 bases). CDR3 size: 15 residues. Deletions cut 7 bases from V and 1 base from J, with 13 bases between. CDR1 is ENHRY, CDR2 SYGVKD, per germline. The CDR3: CAINGATRNTGELFF. For the CDR3, the DNA is TGTGCCATCAATGGGGCAACCAGGAACACCGGGGAGCTGTTTTTT.

This chain links TRBV7-8 with TRBJ2-1; D not resolved. With 2 bases removed from V and 0 bases from J, the gap between germline ends came to 14 bases. The CDR3 has 17 amino acids. Germline assignment: CDR1 SGHVS and CDR2 FQNEAQ. CDR3 amino acids: CASSLLPISSSYNEQFF. The CDR3 region has the DNA TGTGCCAGCAGCTTACTACCGATTTCTAGCTCCTACAATGAGCAGTTCTTC.

The chain has TRBV18 and TRBJ1-5; unclear D gene. Germline CDR1 reads KGHSH; CDR2 reads LQKENI. This CDR3 contains 13 residues. Trimming took off 4 bases at V and 4 bases at J, with 8 bases between the two ends. The CDR3 reads CASSLGDNQPQHF. The CDR3 DNA reads as TGTGCCAGCTCACTGGGAGATAATCAGCCCCAGCATTTT.

V is TRBV7-3 and J is TRBJ1-3; D remains ambiguous. This CDR3 is built from 15 residues. Deletions cut 5 bases from V and 0 bases from J, with 11 bases between. The germline V gene encodes CDR1 SGHTA and CDR2 FQGTGA. The CDR3 DNA follows: TGTGCCAGCAGCCCAGGCCACCGCTCTGGAAACACCATATATTTT. It translates to CASSPGHRSGNTIYF.

This clone was found a few times. V and J are TRBV5-4 and TRBJ2-5; perhaps TRBD2 as D (6 bases). V lost 1 base and J 6 bases, leaving 13 bases between the germline ends. The CDR3 covers 14 residues. CDR1 is SGHNT, CDR2 YYREEE, per germline (reference sequence). The CDR3 reads CASSLQSGRKTQYF. The CDR3 bases are TGTGCCAGCAGCTTGCAAAGCGGGCGGAAGACCCAGTACTTC.